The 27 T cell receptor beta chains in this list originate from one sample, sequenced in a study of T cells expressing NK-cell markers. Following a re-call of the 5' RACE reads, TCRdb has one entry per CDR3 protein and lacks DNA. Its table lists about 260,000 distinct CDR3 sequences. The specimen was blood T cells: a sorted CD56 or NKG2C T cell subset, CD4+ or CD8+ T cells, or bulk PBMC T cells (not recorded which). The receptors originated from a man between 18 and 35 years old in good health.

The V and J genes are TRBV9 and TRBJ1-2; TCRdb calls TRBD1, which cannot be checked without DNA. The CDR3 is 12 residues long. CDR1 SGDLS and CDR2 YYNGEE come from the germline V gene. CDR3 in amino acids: CASSLGPDGYTF.

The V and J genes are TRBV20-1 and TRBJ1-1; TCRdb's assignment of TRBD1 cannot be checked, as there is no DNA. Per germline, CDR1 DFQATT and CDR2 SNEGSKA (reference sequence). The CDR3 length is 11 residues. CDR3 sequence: CSAARGSEAFF.

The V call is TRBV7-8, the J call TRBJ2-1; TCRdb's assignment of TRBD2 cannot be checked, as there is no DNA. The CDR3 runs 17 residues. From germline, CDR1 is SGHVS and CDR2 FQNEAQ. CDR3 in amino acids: CASSLGTMAITYNEQFF.

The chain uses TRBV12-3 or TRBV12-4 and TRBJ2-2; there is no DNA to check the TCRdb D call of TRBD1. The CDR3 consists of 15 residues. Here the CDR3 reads CASSLWQGPTGELFF.

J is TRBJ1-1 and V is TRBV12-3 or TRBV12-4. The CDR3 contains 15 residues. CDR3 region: CASSLRPMMNTEAFF.

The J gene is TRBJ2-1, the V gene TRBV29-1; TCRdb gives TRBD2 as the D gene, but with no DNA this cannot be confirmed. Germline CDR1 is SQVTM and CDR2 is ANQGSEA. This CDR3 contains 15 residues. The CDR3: CSVPGTSALNNEQFF.

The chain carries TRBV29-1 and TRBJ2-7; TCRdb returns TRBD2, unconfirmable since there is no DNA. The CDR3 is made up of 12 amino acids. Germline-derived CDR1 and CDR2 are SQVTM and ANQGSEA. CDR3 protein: CSTTSGRGEQYF.

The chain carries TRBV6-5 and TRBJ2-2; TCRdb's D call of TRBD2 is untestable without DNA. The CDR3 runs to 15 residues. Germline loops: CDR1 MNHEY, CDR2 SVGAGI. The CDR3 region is CASSLAGLGTGELFF.

The CDR3: CASSSGTSGSGIQYF. V and J are TRBV5-1 and TRBJ2-4; TCRdb selects TRBD2, and the lack of DNA leaves this call unchecked. CDR3 length: 15 amino acids. Germline assignment: CDR1 SGHRS and CDR2 YFSETQ.

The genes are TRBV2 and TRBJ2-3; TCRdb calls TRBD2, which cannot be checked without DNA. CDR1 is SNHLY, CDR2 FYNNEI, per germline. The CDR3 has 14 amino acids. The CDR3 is CASGGDSIADTQYF.

CDR3 sequence: CASGRGDSYNEQFF. This rearrangement joins TRBV6-1 to TRBJ2-1. This CDR3 is 14 amino acids long. Germline lookup yields CDR1 MNHNS and CDR2 SASEGT.

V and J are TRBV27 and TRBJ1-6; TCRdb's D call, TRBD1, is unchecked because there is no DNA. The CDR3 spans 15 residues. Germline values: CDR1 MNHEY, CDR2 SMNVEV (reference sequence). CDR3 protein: CASSPGGTGNSPLHF.

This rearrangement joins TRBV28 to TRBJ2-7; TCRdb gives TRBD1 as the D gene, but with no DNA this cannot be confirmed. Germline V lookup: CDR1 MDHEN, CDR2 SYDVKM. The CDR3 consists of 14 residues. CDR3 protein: CASSLGREFYEQYF.

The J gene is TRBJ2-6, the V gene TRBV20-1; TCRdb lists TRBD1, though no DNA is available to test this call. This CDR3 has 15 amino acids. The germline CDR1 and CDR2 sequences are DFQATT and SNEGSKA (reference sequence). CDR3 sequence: CSARLRGYGANVLTF.

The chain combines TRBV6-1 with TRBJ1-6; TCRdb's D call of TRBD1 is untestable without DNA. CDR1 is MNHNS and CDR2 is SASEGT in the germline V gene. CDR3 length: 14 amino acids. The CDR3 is CASSTTGPNSPLHF.

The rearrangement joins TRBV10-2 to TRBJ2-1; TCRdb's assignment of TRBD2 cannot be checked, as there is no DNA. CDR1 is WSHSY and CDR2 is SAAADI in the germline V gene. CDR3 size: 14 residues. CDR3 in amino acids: CASSDSGSWDEQFF.

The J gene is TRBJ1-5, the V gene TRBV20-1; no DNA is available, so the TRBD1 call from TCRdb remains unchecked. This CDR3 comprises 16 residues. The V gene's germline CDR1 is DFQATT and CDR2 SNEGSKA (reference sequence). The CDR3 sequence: CSARTGGSYSNQPQHF.

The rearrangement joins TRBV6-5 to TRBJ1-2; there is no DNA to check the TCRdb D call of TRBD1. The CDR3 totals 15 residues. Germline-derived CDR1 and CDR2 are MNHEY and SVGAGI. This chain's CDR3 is CASSSDRGVPYGYTF.

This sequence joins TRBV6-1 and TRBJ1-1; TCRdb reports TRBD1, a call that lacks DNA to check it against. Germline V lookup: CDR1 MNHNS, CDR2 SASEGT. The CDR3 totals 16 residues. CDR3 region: CASSPTGWGRGTEAFF.

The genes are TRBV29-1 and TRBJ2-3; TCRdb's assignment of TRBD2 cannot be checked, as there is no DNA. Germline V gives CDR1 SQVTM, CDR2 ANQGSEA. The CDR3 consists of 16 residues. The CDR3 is CSVGGSAGSRSDTQYF.

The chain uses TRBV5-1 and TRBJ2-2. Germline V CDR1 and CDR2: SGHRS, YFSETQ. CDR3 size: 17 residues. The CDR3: CASSLVGIIRNTGELFF.

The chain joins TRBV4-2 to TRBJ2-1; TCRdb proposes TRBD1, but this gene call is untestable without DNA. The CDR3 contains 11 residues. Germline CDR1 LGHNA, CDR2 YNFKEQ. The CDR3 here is CASSRGDEQFF.

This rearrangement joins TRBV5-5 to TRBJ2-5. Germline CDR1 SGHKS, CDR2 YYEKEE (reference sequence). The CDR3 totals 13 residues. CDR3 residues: CASSSGDRETQYF.

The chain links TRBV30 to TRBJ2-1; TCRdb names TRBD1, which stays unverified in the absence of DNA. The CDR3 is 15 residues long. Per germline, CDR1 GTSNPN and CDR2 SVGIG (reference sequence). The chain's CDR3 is CAWSLTGRRGGEQFF.

This chain's CDR3 is CASSLSGFIADTQYF. The V gene is TRBV5-1, the J gene TRBJ2-3; TCRdb lists TRBD1, though no DNA is available to test this call. The CDR3 totals 15 residues. The germline V gene has CDR1 SGHRS and CDR2 YFSETQ.

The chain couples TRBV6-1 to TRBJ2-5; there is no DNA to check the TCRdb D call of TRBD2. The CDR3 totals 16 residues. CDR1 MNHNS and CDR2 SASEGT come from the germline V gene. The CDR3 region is CASSVGLEDFLETQYF.

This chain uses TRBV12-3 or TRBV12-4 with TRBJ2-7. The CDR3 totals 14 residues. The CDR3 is CASSLSQQVYEQYF.